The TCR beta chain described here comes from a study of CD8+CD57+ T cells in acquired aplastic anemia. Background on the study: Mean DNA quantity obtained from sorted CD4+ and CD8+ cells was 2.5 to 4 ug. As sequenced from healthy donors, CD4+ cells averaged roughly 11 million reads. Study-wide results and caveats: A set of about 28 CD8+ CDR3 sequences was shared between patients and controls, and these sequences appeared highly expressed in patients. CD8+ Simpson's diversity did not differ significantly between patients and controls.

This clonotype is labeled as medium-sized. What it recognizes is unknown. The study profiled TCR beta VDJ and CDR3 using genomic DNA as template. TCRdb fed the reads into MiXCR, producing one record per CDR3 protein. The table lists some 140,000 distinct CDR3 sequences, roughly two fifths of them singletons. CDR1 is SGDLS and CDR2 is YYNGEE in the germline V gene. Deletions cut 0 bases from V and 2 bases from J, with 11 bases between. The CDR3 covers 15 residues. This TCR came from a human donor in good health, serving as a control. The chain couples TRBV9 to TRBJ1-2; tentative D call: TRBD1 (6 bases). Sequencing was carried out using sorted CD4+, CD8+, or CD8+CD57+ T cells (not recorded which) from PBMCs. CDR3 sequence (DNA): TGTGCCAGCAGCGTAGCCGGGGGCGAGAACTATGGCTACACCTTC. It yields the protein CASSVAGGENYGYTF.